The 25 T cell receptor beta chains below all came from one sample that was sequenced in a study of blood T cell repertoires in COVID-19. TCRdb's table, derived via immunoSEQ multiplex PCR, lists solely in-frame clones and lacks some. The sample carries under 150,000 clones, around 87% recorded once. Sequencing was done on a sample of peripheral blood. Source of these receptors: a man aged 50-59 years with acute or convalescent COVID-19.

The chain is built from TRBV30 and TRBJ2-2; possible D gene TRBD2, 5 bases. The V end was cut by 5 bases, the J end by 3 bases, with 7 bases between. The germline V gene has CDR1 GTSNPN and CDR2 SVGIG (reference sequence). The CDR3 is 12 residues long. CDR3 sequence: CAWASYTGELFF. CDR3 nucleotide sequence: TGTGCCTGGGCTAGCTACACCGGGGAGCTGTTTTTT.

The chain is built from TRBV11-2 and TRBJ1-2; D not certain. V dropped 0 bases and J dropped 2 bases, with 10 bases sitting between them. CDR1 is SGHAT, CDR2 FQNNGV, per germline. The CDR3 covers 15 residues. CDR3 amino acids: CASSLDTGLNYGYTF. CDR3 sequence (DNA): TGTGCCAGCAGCTTAGATACCGGACTGAACTATGGCTACACCTTC.

The chain carries TRBV5-1 and TRBJ2-5; a weak D match, TRBD2 (5 bases). The CDR3 is 13 amino acids. Trimming removed 4 bases from V and 5 bases from J, with 12 bases in between. CDR1 and CDR2 (germline): SGHRS, YFSETQ. The chain's CDR3 is CASSALGAETQYF. As DNA, the CDR3 is TGCGCCAGCAGCGCTCTGGGAGCTGAGACCCAGTACTTC.

The chain combines TRBV6-6 with TRBJ1-5; D is unresolved. CDR3 length: 14 amino acids. V gave up 6 bases and J gave up 5 bases, with 14 bases separating them. Germline V gene lookup returns CDR1 MNHNY and CDR2 SVGAGI (reference sequence). CDR3 DNA: TGTGCCAGCAGCCGCACCGGTGGAGATCAGCCCCAGCATTTT. This sequence encodes CASSRTGGDQPQHF.

The V gene is TRBV6-5, the J gene TRBJ1-1, with D possibly TRBD1 on 5 matching bases. Germline loops: CDR1 MNHEY, CDR2 SVGAGI. Between the trimmed V and J ends, which lost 8 bases and 7 bases, there was a span of 17 bases. This CDR3 spans 13 amino acids. CDR3 sequence reads: CASLLSGADEAFF. CDR3 DNA: TGTGCCAGCTTGCTTTCTGGGGCCGATGAAGCTTTCTTT.

This clone occurred once. The genes are TRBV5-1 and TRBJ2-5; D gene unclear. Germline CDR1 is SGHRS and CDR2 is YFSETQ. This CDR3 region has 12 residues. Between the trimmed V and J ends, which lost 0 bases and 4 bases, there was a span of 4 bases. The CDR3 DNA reads TGCGCCAGCAGCTTGGTCGGAGAGACCCAGTACTTC. Amino acid sequence: CASSLVGETQYF.

The J gene is TRBJ1-5, the V gene TRBV2, with TRBD1 matching 10 bases. With 7 bases clipped from V and 2 bases from J, the junction kept 11 bases outside the gene matches. The CDR3 has 17 amino acids. From germline, CDR1 is SNHLY and CDR2 FYNNEI. CDR3 sequence reads: CASKGGPGTGGNQPQHF. The CDR3 DNA reads TGTGCCAGCAAAGGCGGTCCCGGGACAGGGGGCAATCAGCCCCAGCATTTT.

The rearrangement joins TRBV29-1 to TRBJ1-2; TRBD1 aligns across 8 bases. The CDR3 has 15 residues. The germline V gene has CDR1 SQVTM and CDR2 ANQGSEA. Trimming cost V 1 base and J 7 bases; bases outside gene matches: 11. CDR3 sequence reads: CSVEVGRQGQFGYTF. CDR3 in DNA: TGCAGCGTTGAAGTGGGGAGACAGGGGCAGTTTGGCTACACCTTC. Full variable domain (missing parts from reference TRBV29-1 and TRBJ1-2): SAVISQKPSRDICQRGTSLTIQCQVDSQVTMMFWYRQQPGQSLTLIATANQGSEATYESGFVIDKFPISRPNLTFSTLTVSNMSPEDSSIYLCSVEVGRQGQFGYTFGSGTRLTVV.

V and J are TRBV18 and TRBJ1-3; TRBD1 might be the D (5 bases). The V end was cut by 5 bases, the J end by 1 base, with 15 bases between. Germline values: CDR1 KGHSH, CDR2 LQKENI. The CDR3 contains 16 residues. The CDR3 nucleotides are TGTGCCAGCTCAGCCCCGGGGGTGATGTCTGGAAACACCATATATTTT. It encodes CASSAPGVMSGNTIYF.

The genes are TRBV10-2 and TRBJ2-5; tentatively, D is TRBD1 (6 bases). Germline V gene lookup returns CDR1 WSHSY and CDR2 SAAADI. The CDR3 runs to 14 residues. The ends were cut back, 2 bases at V and 4 bases at J, with 11 bases in the middle. The CDR3 DNA reads as TGCGCCAGCAGTGAGAGGGCAGGGGCAGAGACCCAGTACTTC. Translation: CASSERAGAETQYF.

This clone was observed a handful of times. This chain uses TRBV7-2 with TRBJ2-7; TRBD1 matches at 7 bases. Germline V gene sequence: CDR1 SGHTA, CDR2 FQGNSA. The CDR3 loop spans 16 amino acids. V was pared by 5 bases and J by 0 bases, with 10 bases of the junction left unmatched. CDR3 nucleotides: TGTGCCAGCAGCAAGCCGGGACAGACCAGCTCCTACGAGCAGTACTTC. It specifies CASSKPGQTSSYEQYF.

V gene TRBV3-1 (or the pseudogene TRBV3-2) combines with J gene TRBJ2-7; D is possibly TRBD2 (6 bases). This CDR3 has 14 residues. Germline CDR1 and CDR2: LGHDT and YNNKEL (reference sequence). Deletions cut 0 bases from V and 8 bases from J, with 14 bases between. DNA of the CDR3: TGTGCCAGCAGCCAAGACTCGTCGGGAGTTCAGCAGTACTTC. Amino acid sequence: CASSQDSSGVQQYF.

The rearrangement links TRBV6-1 to TRBJ1-1, with 9 bases fitting TRBD1. The CDR3 runs to 16 residues. V dropped 0 bases and J dropped 3; count of bases not matched to a gene: 5. The germline V gene has CDR1 MNHNS and CDR2 SASEGT. The CDR3 sequence: CASSEAGTGWDTEAFF. CDR3 DNA sequence: TGTGCCAGCAGTGAAGCCGGGACAGGGTGGGACACTGAAGCTTTCTTT.

The chain employs TRBV10-3 and TRBJ1-1; 7 nucleotides agree with TRBD1. After removal of 0 bases from V and 7 bases from J, the junction contained 5 bases not matched to a gene. The CDR3 length is 14 residues. Germline values: CDR1 ENHRY, CDR2 SYGVKD. CDR3 DNA: TGTGCCATCAGTGAGTCTACAGGGGCCCTTGAAGCTTTCTTT. Amino acids: CAISESTGALEAFF.

The chain employs TRBV19 and TRBJ2-6; 10 nucleotides agree with TRBD2. The J segment lost 0 bases and the V segment lost 8 bases, leaving 4 bases of the junction unmatched. Looked up from germline, CDR1 is LNHDA and CDR2 is SQIVND (reference sequence). This CDR3 is 16 amino acids long. The CDR3 sequence: CASASGRASGANVLTF. In nucleotides, the CDR3 is TGTGCCAGTGCGAGCGGGAGGGCCTCTGGGGCCAACGTCCTGACTTTC.

The count of this clone is one. The chain couples TRBV10-3 to TRBJ1-2; 8 nucleotides agree with TRBD1. Trimming at V came to 4 bases and at J to 6 bases, leaving 10 bases not matched to a gene. The V gene's germline CDR1 is ENHRY and CDR2 SYGVKD. The CDR3 runs 15 residues. CDR3 nucleotide sequence: TGTGCCATCAGTGTCTTGGAGCAGGGGGCCGATGGCTACACCTTC. Protein sequence: CAISVLEQGADGYTF.

This chain links TRBV5-1 with TRBJ2-5; TRBD2 matches 8 bases. The CDR3 spans 15 residues. Unmatched junction bases numbered 5, after V lost 0 bases and J lost 4 bases. Germline V gene lookup returns CDR1 SGHRS and CDR2 YFSETQ. The CDR3 spells CASSLGSGNSETQYF. The CDR3 DNA follows: TGCGCCAGCAGCTTGGGTAGCGGGAATTCAGAGACCCAGTACTTC.

This chain connects TRBV27 to TRBJ2-7; unclear D gene. CDR1 is MNHEY and CDR2 is SMNVEV in the germline V gene (reference sequence). The CDR3 runs 13 residues. Trimming stripped 6 bases from V and 3 bases from J, with 12 bases between. CDR3 DNA sequence: TGTGCCAGCAGCCCGATGGGCTACTACGAGCAGTACTTC. Encoded protein: CASSPMGYYEQYF.

The J gene is TRBJ2-7, the V gene TRBV6-5; D is possibly TRBD1 (5 bases). There are 16 residues in the CDR3. Per the germline V gene, CDR1 is MNHEY and CDR2 is SVGAGI. V lost 0 bases to trimming and J lost 0 bases, with 12 bases between them. CDR3 nucleotides: TGTGCCAGCAGTTACTCAGGGGTTCCGAGCTCCTACGAGCAGTACTTC. This sequence encodes CASSYSGVPSSYEQYF.

This clone was observed a single time. The rearrangement uses TRBV24-1 and TRBJ2-1, with TRBD2 identical over 9 bases. V lost 4 bases and J lost 0; bases outside the gene matches: 3. The CDR3 spans 16 residues. Germline loops: CDR1 KGHDR, CDR2 SFDVKD. CDR3 sequence (DNA): TGTGCCACCAGTGACCATAGCGGGAGCTCCTACAATGAGCAGTTCTTC. Translated: CATSDHSGSSYNEQFF.

The gene calls are TRBV2 and TRBJ2-7, with D possibly TRBD2 on 6 matching bases. The germline CDR1 and CDR2 sequences are SNHLY and FYNNEI. Trimming cost V 2 bases and J 2 bases, with 10 bases left between them. The CDR3 is made up of 14 amino acids. The CDR3 loop reads CASSEPGGPYEQYF. The CDR3 coding sequence is TGTGCCAGCAGTGAACCCGGGGGACCCTACGAGCAGTACTTC. The full variable domain, completed using reference TRBV2 and TRBJ2-7, is EPEVTQTPSHQVTQMGQEVILRCVPISNHLYFYWYRQILGQKVEFLVSFYNNEISEKSEIFDDQFSVERPDGSNFTLKIRSTKLEDSAMYFCASSEPGGPYEQYFGPGTRLTVT.

CDR3 bases: TGTGCCAGTAGTGCCCCCCTGACAGGGAGCACAGATACGCAGTATTTT. It is translated as CASSAPLTGSTDTQYF. The V and J genes are TRBV19 and TRBJ2-3; 7 bases fit TRBD1. J gave up 0 bases and V 5 bases, and 8 bases lay outside the gene matches. Germline values: CDR1 LNHDA, CDR2 SQIVND (reference sequence). The CDR3 consists of 16 residues.

This clone appeared once. This chain joins TRBV9 and TRBJ2-3; 10 bases fit TRBD2. The CDR3 is 15 residues long. Germline lookup yields CDR1 SGDLS and CDR2 YYNGEE. Losses at the gene ends were 1 base for V and 2 bases for J; bases not matched to a gene: 1. CDR3: CASSVTSGATDTQYF. For the CDR3, the DNA is TGTGCCAGCAGCGTAACTAGCGGGGCCACAGATACGCAGTATTTT.

The chain carries TRBV3-1 (or the pseudogene TRBV3-2) and TRBJ1-6; 8 nucleotides match TRBD1. This CDR3 has 16 amino acids. Germline loops: CDR1 LGHDT, CDR2 YNNKEL (reference sequence). V lost 2 bases, J lost 6 bases, and 6 bases stayed unmatched. DNA for the CDR3: TGTGCCAGCAGCCAATTCAGGGGGCTGAGTAATTCACCCCTCCACTTT. It translates to CASSQFRGLSNSPLHF.

The rearrangement joins TRBV5-6 to TRBJ2-7; maybe TRBD1 (5 bases). Germline assignment: CDR1 SGHDT and CDR2 YYEEEE. The CDR3 is 14 residues long. The V end was cut by 1 base, the J end by 2 bases, with 10 bases between. CDR3 sequence reads: CASSLFARAYEQYF. CDR3 coding DNA: TGTGCCAGCAGCTTGTTTGCCAGGGCCTACGAGCAGTACTTC.